The 32 T cell receptor beta chains below come from one sample, sequenced in a study of vaccination effects on CD4 cells after COVID-19. With the ViraFEST assay, the study expanded antigen-specific CD4+ T cells using viral peptide pools, then sequenced them. Following an approximately 10-day culture, CD4+ T cells were purified. Vaccine administered to participants consisted of two doses of either BNT162b2 or mRNA-1273. Their antigen targets remain unknown. Sequencing was performed with immunoSEQ multiplex PCR; in TCRdb, only in-frame clones are kept and a portion is missing. The top ten clones hold around 0.94% of a sample with 65,000 to 70,000 clones, roughly 80% of them seen once. Sample: CD4+ T cells from PBMCs cultured with HCoV-OC43 spike peptides, taken after COVID-19 vaccination. Stated subset: HCoV-OC43 spike overlapping peptide pool stimulation. These receptors all come from a human donor who received a COVID-19 vaccine.

This chain uses TRBV21-1 with TRBJ1-3. TRBV21-1 is given as a pseudogene. The CDR3 sequence is 17 residues long. CDR3 coding DNA: TGTGCCAGCACCAAGCGCCAGACACGGGACCTTGGAAACACCATATATTTT. Translation gives CASTKRQTRDLGNTIYF.

The chain couples TRBV7-2 to TRBJ1-3, with a tentative D call TRBD1 (5 bases). The germline V and J ends were trimmed by 1 base and 4 bases, with 14 bases remaining between them. The CDR3 covers 16 residues. CDR1 and CDR2 from the germline V gene are SGHTA and FQGNSA. CDR3 sequence (DNA): TGTGCCAGCAGCTTAGACCTATGGGACGTAGGAAACACCATATATTTT. Protein product: CASSLDLWDVGNTIYF. Full variable domain (rest looked up from reference TRBV7-2 and TRBJ1-3): GAGVSQSPSNKVTEKGKDVELRCDPISGHTALYWYRQSLGQGLEFLIYFQGNSAPDKSGLPSDRFSAERTGGSVSTLTIQRTQQEDSAVYLCASSLDLWDVGNTIYFGEGSWLTVV.

This chain links TRBV20-1 with TRBJ2-1; D gene ambiguous. The CDR3 has 11 amino acids. Germline V gene data show CDR1 as DFQATT and CDR2 as SNEGSKA (reference sequence). Trimming pared 5 bases from V and 10 bases from J, leaving 12 bases between. Here the CDR3 reads CSAPFATEQFF. CDR3 sequence (DNA): TGCAGTGCTCCTTTCGCGACCGAGCAGTTCTTC.

The chain links TRBV19 to TRBJ1-5; D perhaps matches TRBD1 (5 bases). The length of the CDR3 is 16 residues. Per the germline V gene, CDR1 is LNHDA and CDR2 is SQIVND (reference sequence). V lost 9 bases and J 1 base, leaving 19 bases between the germline ends. CDR3 amino acids: CASLNRGQASNQPQHF. As DNA, the CDR3 is TGTGCCAGCTTAAATCGGGGCCAGGCCAGCAATCAGCCCCAGCATTTT.

The CDR3 is CAISVIVGTDTQYF. CDR3 sequence (DNA): TGTGCCATCAGTGTAATAGTAGGCACAGATACGCAGTATTTT. The rearrangement uses TRBV10-3 and TRBJ2-3; D ambiguous. This CDR3 has 14 residues. Trimming shortened V by 4 bases and J by 1 base, and 9 bases separated the two germline ends. From germline, CDR1 is ENHRY and CDR2 SYGVKD.

This clone has only one observation. The V call is TRBV4-1, the J call TRBJ2-3; D is perhaps TRBD1 (6 bases). Germline V CDR1 and CDR2: MGHRA, YSYEKL. The CDR3 has 15 residues. Trimming stripped 6 bases from V and 0 bases from J, with 13 bases between. The DNA for the CDR3 is TGCGCCAGCAGAAAGACAGGCATTAGCACAGATACGCAGTATTTT. Protein sequence: CASRKTGISTDTQYF.

This sequence joins TRBV27 and TRBJ1-1; 8 bases are shared with TRBD1. The ends lost 5 bases at V and 1 base at J; junction bases unmatched: 3. CDR3 size: 14 residues. CDR1 is MNHEY, CDR2 SMNVEV, per germline (reference sequence). CDR3 in amino acids: CASSAGQGNTEAFF. The DNA for the CDR3 is TGTGCCAGCAGTGCCGGACAGGGGAACACTGAAGCTTTCTTT.

The chain couples TRBV5-1 to TRBJ1-2; no clear D. V was pared by 4 bases and J by 3 bases, with 10 bases between. The V gene's germline CDR1 is SGHRS and CDR2 YFSETQ. CDR3 length: 13 residues. This CDR3 is CASSLGLDYGYTF. The DNA for the CDR3 is TGCGCCAGCAGCCTAGGACTGGACTATGGCTACACCTTC.

This clone appeared a single time. The chain couples TRBV9 to TRBJ2-1, with D hard to call. Germline loops: CDR1 SGDLS, CDR2 YYNGEE. Trimming took 1 base from V and 0 from J, leaving 14 bases between them. The CDR3 contains 17 residues. The chain's CDR3 is CASSVSSRTLSYNEQFF. DNA of the CDR3: TGTGCCAGCAGCGTATCTTCACGAACCCTCTCCTACAATGAGCAGTTCTTC. The whole variable domain, remainder taken from reference TRBV9 and TRBJ2-1, is DSGVTQTPKHLITATGQRVTLRCSPRSGDLSVYWYQQSLDQGLQFLIQYYNGEERAKGNILERFSAQQFPDLHSELNLSSLELGDSALYFCASSVSSRTLSYNEQFFGPGTRLTVL.

The chain couples TRBV9 to TRBJ1-2; 8 nucleotides line up with TRBD1. The germline CDR1 and CDR2 sequences are SGDLS and YYNGEE. J lost 4 bases, V lost 3 bases, and 8 bases had no gene match. The CDR3 is 15 amino acids. The CDR3 here is CASSDQTGAGYGYTF. Written as DNA, the CDR3 is TGTGCCAGCAGCGACCAGACAGGGGCGGGCTATGGCTACACCTTC.

The chain uses TRBV5-1 and TRBJ2-2, with D perhaps matching TRBD1 (6 bases). The CDR3 sequence is 15 residues long. V was cut by 0 bases and J by 0 bases, with 6 bases left in between. CDR1 and CDR2 from the germline V gene are SGHRS and YFSETQ. CDR3 coding DNA: TGCGCCAGCAGCTTGGACAGGGCGAACACCGGGGAGCTGTTTTTT. Protein sequence: CASSLDRANTGELFF.

This clone has a handful of counts. The chain employs TRBV10-3 and TRBJ1-1, with 8 positions matching TRBD1. This CDR3 comprises 17 residues. V shed 6 bases, J shed 1 base, and the junction held 13 bases outside the gene matches. The germline gives CDR1 ENHRY, CDR2 SYGVKD. The CDR3, as DNA: TGTGCCATCAGGGAGACAGGGGCCATTATGGGGAACACTGAAGCTTTCTTT. Amino acid sequence: CAIRETGAIMGNTEAFF.

The V call is TRBV5-1, the J call TRBJ2-3, with 12 bases fitting TRBD2. The CDR3 loop spans 16 amino acids. Germline CDR1 and CDR2: SGHRS and YFSETQ. V lost 2 bases to trimming and J lost 3 bases; unmatched junction nucleotides: 4. The CDR3 reads CASSFTSGGSTDTQYF. CDR3 nucleotide sequence: TGCGCCAGCAGCTTTACTAGCGGGGGGAGTACAGATACGCAGTATTTT.

The chain carries TRBV2 and TRBJ2-5; perhaps TRBD2 as D (5 bases). The CDR3 is 15 residues long. Trimming removed 7 bases from V and 1 base from J, with 16 bases in between. Germline-derived CDR1 and CDR2 are SNHLY and FYNNEI. CDR3 region: CASMSRTGVQETQYF. The CDR3 DNA reads TGTGCCAGCATGTCCCGGACTGGGGTCCAAGAGACCCAGTACTTC.

This clone has a handful of counts. The genes are TRBV28 and TRBJ2-3; either TRBD1 or TRBD2 may supply D (5 bases each). This CDR3 comprises 14 residues. V shed 3 bases and J shed 1 base, with 8 bases lying between them. Germline V gene sequence: CDR1 MDHEN, CDR2 SYDVKM. CDR3 coding DNA: TGTGCCAGCAGTTTGGGGGTCCGCACAGATACGCAGTATTTT. Translated, it gives CASSLGVRTDTQYF. Full variable domain (outside the CDR3, taken from reference TRBV28 and TRBJ2-3): DVKVTQSSRYLVKRTGEKVFLECVQDMDHENMFWYRQDPGLGLRLIYFSYDVKMKEKGDIPEGYSVSREKKERFSLILESASTNQTSMYLCASSLGVRTDTQYFGPGTRLTVL.

The chain has TRBV3-1 (or the pseudogene TRBV3-2) and TRBJ2-3; 7 bases align to TRBD1. Losses at the gene ends were 5 bases for V and 6 bases for J; bases not matched to a gene: 8. Germline CDR1 is LGHDT and CDR2 is YNNKEL (reference sequence). The CDR3 length is 14 residues. The CDR3: CASSKRQGRDTQYF. CDR3 DNA: TGTGCCAGCAGCAAAAGACAGGGAAGGGATACGCAGTATTTT.

This CDR3 reads CATSAAGQENTEAFF. The CDR3, as DNA: TGTGCCACCAGTGCCGCAGGTCAAGAGAACACTGAAGCTTTCTTT. V and J are TRBV24-1 and TRBJ1-1, with D unresolved. Germline-derived CDR1 and CDR2 are KGHDR and SFDVKD. The length of the CDR3 is 15 residues. The V gene lost 5 bases and the J gene lost 1 base, with 13 bases spanning the gap.

The chain combines TRBV5-1 with TRBJ2-1, with TRBD1 as a possible D gene (5 bases). Trimming shortened V by 0 bases and J by 4 bases, and 11 bases separated the two germline ends. The CDR3 length is 15 residues. Germline values: CDR1 SGHRS, CDR2 YFSETQ. The CDR3 spells CASSLGQSTYNEQFF. The DNA for the CDR3 is TGCGCCAGCAGCTTGGGACAGTCTACGTACAATGAGCAGTTCTTC.

The chain carries TRBV12-3 or TRBV12-4 and TRBJ1-4; D gene unclear. This CDR3 is 13 amino acids long. Trimming cost V 4 bases and J 5 bases, with 8 bases left between them. The CDR3 DNA reads as TGTGCCAGCAGTTCGGTCAAGAATGAAAAACTGTTTTTT. This translates into CASSSVKNEKLFF.

V usage is TRBV7-8 and J usage is TRBJ1-5, with a tentative D call TRBD1 (6 bases). Germline loops: CDR1 SGHVS, CDR2 FQNEAQ. The CDR3 extends over 16 amino acids. V was clipped by 2 bases and J by 0 bases, with 11 bases between them. CDR3 residues: CASSLLQGISNQPQHF. Written as DNA, the CDR3 is TGTGCCAGCAGCTTACTCCAGGGGATTAGCAATCAGCCCCAGCATTTT.

The CDR3 nucleotides are TGTGCCAGCAGCTTAGGTGGGGGGGTGGCTGAGCAGTTCTTC. Its protein product is CASSLGGGVAEQFF. V is TRBV7-9 and J is TRBJ2-1; 7 bases align to TRBD2. Trimming at V came to 1 base and at J to 9 bases, leaving 6 bases not matched to a gene. Germline V lookup: CDR1 SEHNR, CDR2 FQNEAQ (reference sequence). The CDR3 length is 14 residues.

The chain is built from TRBV19 and TRBJ2-3, with a weak D call TRBD2 (5 bases). There are 16 residues in the CDR3. The germline CDR1 and CDR2 sequences are LNHDA and SQIVND (reference sequence). V was clipped by 4 bases and J by 2 bases, with 16 bases between them. The CDR3 region has the DNA TGTGCCAGTAGTAGGAGGTCGGACGCGTACACAGATACGCAGTATTTT. It codes for CASSRRSDAYTDTQYF.

The genes are TRBV7-9 and TRBJ1-2; tentative D call: TRBD1 (5 bases). Trimming stripped 4 bases from V and 4 bases from J, with 13 bases between. Germline V gene lookup returns CDR1 SEHNR and CDR2 FQNEAQ (reference sequence). The CDR3 consists of 14 residues. The CDR3 protein is CASSSAGDPYGYTF. CDR3 nucleotides: TGTGCCAGCAGCTCAGCGGGGGATCCCTATGGCTACACCTTC.

This clone showed up just a few times. This chain joins TRBV7-9 and TRBJ1-5; D ambiguous. Per the germline V gene, CDR1 is SEHNR and CDR2 is FQNEAQ (reference sequence). There are 15 residues in the CDR3. V was clipped by 5 bases and J by 2 bases, with 13 bases between them. CDR3: CASSDSRGGNQPQHF. In DNA, the CDR3 is TGTGCCAGCAGCGACTCCCGGGGAGGCAATCAGCCCCAGCATTTT.

This chain joins TRBV6-5 and TRBJ1-2, with 7 bases lining up with TRBD1. The germline CDR1 and CDR2 sequences are MNHEY and SVGAGI. After removal of 7 bases from V and 6 bases from J, the junction contained 2 bases not matched to a gene. This CDR3 spans 11 amino acids. The CDR3 bases are TGTGCCAGCAAGGGGGCGGATGGCTACACCTTC. The encoded protein is CASKGADGYTF.

This clone was detected only a few times. This rearrangement joins TRBV7-9 to TRBJ2-3, with D perhaps TRBD2 (5 bases). Germline CDR1 and CDR2: SEHNR and FQNEAQ (reference sequence). Trimming took 1 base from V and 6 from J, leaving 11 bases between them. The CDR3 runs 14 residues. CDR3 in amino acids: CASSLGGSADTQYF. The CDR3 DNA follows: TGTGCCAGCAGCTTAGGAGGGTCCGCCGATACGCAGTATTTT.

CDR3 in DNA: TGTGCAACCTGCGGACATGAAAAACTGTTTTTT. Amino acid sequence: CATCGHEKLFF. The chain employs TRBV12-2 and TRBJ1-4. TRBV12-2 is a known pseudogene. The CDR3 has 11 residues.

The chain is built from TRBV28 and TRBJ1-2; D is unclear. This CDR3 is 12 amino acids long. Trimming pared 2 bases from V and 5 bases from J, leaving 6 bases between. In germline, CDR1 is MDHEN, CDR2 SYDVKM. CDR3 nucleotides: TGTGCCAGCAGTTTAAAAGCGTATGGCTACACCTTC. It is translated as CASSLKAYGYTF.

The chain recombines TRBV6-1 with TRBJ2-7; TRBD1 agrees at 7 bases. V shed 2 bases, J shed 6 bases, and the junction held 4 bases outside the gene matches. Germline V gives CDR1 MNHNS, CDR2 SASEGT. This CDR3 comprises 13 residues. The CDR3, as DNA: TGTGCCAGCAGTGAAAGACAGGGCGGCGAGCAGTACGTC. Protein sequence: CASSERQGGEQYV.

The chain carries TRBV20-1 and TRBJ2-2; 8 bases align to TRBD2. The CDR3 is made up of 14 amino acids. CDR1 and CDR2 (germline): DFQATT, SNEGSKA (reference sequence). V lost 4 bases and J lost 5; bases outside the gene matches: 6. The CDR3 DNA sequence: TGCAGTGCTACTGAGCGGGGGCGGACCGGGGAGCTGTTTTTT. Translating it yields CSATERGRTGELFF.

The rearrangement joins TRBV12-3 or TRBV12-4 to TRBJ2-7, with D tentatively TRBD2 (5 bases). V was shortened by 5 bases and J by 7 bases, with 15 bases between the two germline ends. The CDR3 has 13 amino acids. The CDR3 region is CASSNGPSGEQYV. CDR3 coding DNA: TGTGCCAGCAGTAACGGCCCTTCGGGAGAGCAGTACGTC.

In DNA form, the CDR3 reads TGTGCCAGCAGTTGGCGGACAGGGGGCCCCGGGGAGCTGTTTTTT. Amino acid sequence: CASSWRTGGPGELFF. The J gene is TRBJ2-2, the V gene TRBV6-6; 11 nucleotides line up with TRBD1. J lost 6 bases, V lost 4 bases, and 4 bases had no gene match. This CDR3 contains 15 residues. Per germline, CDR1 MNHNY and CDR2 SVGAGI (reference sequence).